What follows are 10 T cell receptor beta chains derived from one specimen sequenced in a study of T cell responses to AZD1222 COVID-19 vaccine. Only in-frame clones appear in the TCRdb table, and some are missing; sequencing was by immunoSEQ multiplex PCR. The table lists over 100,000 clones, 70% to 90% of them singletons. This material consisted of peripheral blood, taken on day 0 of AZD1222 vaccination. The receptor set was obtained from an adult in good health.

The chain carries TRBV7-3 and TRBJ2-1; 7 bases line up with TRBD1. Germline V lookup: CDR1 SGHTA, CDR2 FQGTGA. The CDR3 contains 12 residues. With 5 bases clipped from V and 8 bases from J, the junction kept 3 bases outside the gene matches. This chain's CDR3 is CASSPQGDEQFF. CDR3 DNA sequence: TGTGCCAGCAGCCCCCAGGGGGATGAGCAGTTCTTC.

The genes are TRBV10-2 and TRBJ2-7; 7 nucleotides agree with TRBD2. This CDR3 comprises 14 residues. Losses at the gene ends were 7 bases for V and 2 bases for J; bases not matched to a gene: 8. The germline CDR1 and CDR2 sequences are WSHSY and SAAADI. CDR3 residues: CASKWRGTAYEQYF. For the CDR3, the DNA is TGCGCCAGCAAATGGCGGGGGACCGCCTACGAGCAGTACTTC.

The chain has TRBV10-1 and TRBJ1-1; D unclear. In germline, CDR1 is WNHNN, CDR2 SYGVQD (reference sequence). Trimming left V 0 bases short and J 3 bases short, with 14 bases between. CDR3 size: 16 residues. CDR3 sequence reads: CASSESGRGSYTEAFF. The CDR3 region has the DNA TGCGCCAGCAGTGAGTCAGGCCGCGGATCGTACACTGAAGCTTTCTTT.

This chain connects TRBV24-1 to TRBJ2-5; D not certain. From germline, CDR1 is KGHDR and CDR2 SFDVKD. The CDR3 extends over 17 amino acids. Trimming removed 3 bases from V and 4 bases from J, with 20 bases in between. The CDR3 DNA reads TGTGCCACCAGTGATGCAAAAACCCGGACGGTTTCAGAGACCCAGTACTTC. Its protein product is CATSDAKTRTVSETQYF.

The chain couples TRBV19 to TRBJ2-7; 8 bases align to TRBD1. Per the germline V gene, CDR1 is LNHDA and CDR2 is SQIVND (reference sequence). The CDR3 covers 14 residues. Germline trimming cut 6 bases from V and 2 bases from J; bases unmatched to any gene: 6. DNA of the CDR3: TGTGCCAGTAGGACAGGACAGGGACCCTACGAGCAGTACTTC. Protein: CASRTGQGPYEQYF.

The chain employs TRBV19 and TRBJ1-2, with 7 bases lining up with TRBD1. The CDR3 runs 14 residues. Trimming cost V 6 bases and J 4 bases; bases outside gene matches: 8. The V gene's germline CDR1 is LNHDA and CDR2 SQIVND (reference sequence). CDR3 bases: TGTGCCAGTAGCGGACAGGCATGGACCTATGGCTACACCTTC. Its protein product is CASSGQAWTYGYTF.

CDR3 nucleotides: TGTGCCAGCAGCCCTCAGGGAGGGAAAGAAGCTTTCTTT. Protein product: CASSPQGGKEAFF. The genes are TRBV4-2 and TRBJ1-1; the D gene is possibly TRBD1 (5 bases). This CDR3 is built from 13 residues. Germline values: CDR1 LGHNA, CDR2 YNFKEQ. V dropped 4 bases and J dropped 8 bases, with 14 bases sitting between them.

The chain uses TRBV6-2 or TRBV6-3 and TRBJ1-5, with 10 bases identical to TRBD1. Trimming took 8 bases from V and 7 from J; bases not matched to a gene: 11. CDR3 length equals 15 residues. CDR1 and CDR2 from the germline V gene are MNHEY and SVGEGT. In nucleotides, the CDR3 is TGTGCCAGCGGCCGGGGGGACAGGGGAGGACAGCCCCAGCATTTT. It specifies CASGRGDRGGQPQHF.

The chain joins TRBV7-9 to TRBJ2-3; D is unresolved. This CDR3 has 14 residues. V was pared by 1 base and J by 2 bases, with 7 bases between. Germline V gives CDR1 SEHNR, CDR2 FQNEAQ (reference sequence). CDR3 sequence: CASSLGLTTDTQYF. As DNA, the CDR3 is TGTGCCAGCAGCTTAGGTTTGACCACAGATACGCAGTATTTT.

This sequence joins TRBV9 and TRBJ2-3; D might be TRBD2 (6 bases). The CDR3 has 14 residues. The ends were cut back, 3 bases at V and 3 bases at J, with 11 bases in the middle. Germline V gives CDR1 SGDLS, CDR2 YYNGEE. The DNA of the CDR3 is TGTGCCAGCAGCGCCCTAGCGATGACAGATACGCAGTATTTT. It codes for CASSALAMTDTQYF.